The 20 T cell receptor beta chains given below trace back to one sample, sequenced in a study of response to subunit inactivated influenza vaccine. TCRdb fed the RT-PCR reads into MiXCR, producing one record per CDR3 protein. The repertoire holds about 540,000 distinct CDR3 sequences, with approximately 22% as singletons. This sample also appeared in a second study, on T cells expressing NK-cell markers. From that paper: The authors made TCR beta cDNA libraries by 5'RACE template switching. This switching added a universal primer site and UMIs.

Specimen: CD4+ T cells sorted from PBMCs, collected approximately 13 days after vaccination. These receptors were taken from a man aged 50-59 years who received an inactivated influenza vaccine.

With regard to this clonotype: A much larger clone differs from this one at a single base, so this may be a read error. This is likely a read error, given that the CDR3 carries no conserved phenylalanine or tryptophan at its end. The chain has TRBV29-1 and TRBJ2-3; D is perhaps TRBD2 (6 bases). The V and J ends lost 1 base and 3 bases respectively, with 8 bases between them. The CDR3 length is 13 residues. CDR1 and CDR2 (germline): SQVTM, ANQGSEA. The CDR3 region has the DNA TGCAGCGTTGAAGGAGGAGGGACAGATACGCAGTATTAT. Translated: CSVEGGGTDTQYY.

This chain connects TRBV3-1 to TRBJ2-5; D is perhaps TRBD2 (7 bases). Germline CDR1 is LGHDT and CDR2 is YNNKEL (reference sequence). The CDR3 spans 16 residues. Trimming took 2 bases from V and 2 from J, leaving 15 bases between them. This CDR3 reads CASSQIGGGPQETQYF. The CDR3 DNA follows: TGTGCCAGCAGCCAAATTGGCGGGGGCCCACAAGAGACCCAGTACTTC.

This clonotype was observed a single time. The V gene is TRBV4-2, the J gene TRBJ2-6; D might be TRBD1 or TRBD2, each matching 5 bases. With 0 bases removed from V and 0 bases from J, the gap between germline ends came to 15 bases. The CDR3 is 19 residues long. From germline, CDR1 is LGHNA and CDR2 YNFKEQ. The CDR3 loop reads CASSQDGTVPSSGANVLTF. CDR3 nucleotides: TGTGCCAGCAGCCAAGATGGGACGGTACCGAGCTCTGGGGCCAACGTCCTGACTTTC.

This clonotype has only a few counts. The chain employs TRBV5-1 and TRBJ2-1, with 7 bases lining up with TRBD2. Trimming removed 4 bases from V and 2 bases from J; junction bases left unmatched: 15. The germline V gene has CDR1 SGHRS and CDR2 YFSETQ. The CDR3 has 18 amino acids. The CDR3 is CASSPYSASGRAYNEQFF. CDR3 bases: TGCGCCAGCAGCCCCTACTCAGCTAGCGGCCGGGCCTACAATGAGCAGTTCTTC.

This clonotype has a handful of counts. The V gene is TRBV6-1, the J gene TRBJ1-6; 7 positions match TRBD1. Germline-derived CDR1 and CDR2 are MNHNS and SASEGT. V was pared by 8 bases and J by 10 bases, with 11 bases of the junction left unmatched. This CDR3 has 14 amino acids. CDR3 nucleotide sequence: TGTGCCAGCGGATCGACAGGGACGGACTCACCCCTCCACTTT. Translating gives CASGSTGTDSPLHF.

The chain joins TRBV4-1 to TRBJ2-5, with 14 bases lining up with TRBD2. The CDR3 totals 17 residues. Trimming removed 7 bases from V and 4 bases from J; junction bases left unmatched: 11. CDR1 MGHRA and CDR2 YSYEKL come from the germline V gene. CDR3 bases: TGCGCCAGCACCCCCAGGACTAGCGGGGGGATAGGAGAGACCCAGTACTTC. Residues: CASTPRTSGGIGETQYF.

This clonotype came up many times. V is TRBV29-1 and J is TRBJ2-5; 8 nucleotides line up with TRBD1. With V trimmed by 4 bases and J by 5 bases, 6 bases remained unmatched. The CDR3 is 13 amino acids. Germline V gene sequence: CDR1 SQVTM, CDR2 ANQGSEA. CDR3 sequence (DNA): TGCAGCGTTGCTGAGAACAGGGGGGAGACCCAGTACTTC. This codes for CSVAENRGETQYF.

This clonotype appeared a few times. The rearrangement uses TRBV6-1 and TRBJ2-3, with 7 bases that match TRBD1. The V gene end was trimmed by 6 bases and the J gene end by 1 base; junction bases not matched to a gene: 7. Per germline, CDR1 MNHNS and CDR2 SASEGT. The CDR3 length is 15 residues. CDR3 region: CASSPTGLGTDTQYF. The CDR3, as DNA: TGTGCCAGCAGCCCGACAGGGTTGGGCACAGATACGCAGTATTTT.

This clonotype was seen a handful of times. The gene calls are TRBV5-5 and TRBJ2-7, with a tentative D call TRBD1 (5 bases). CDR3 length equals 15 residues. Germline assignment: CDR1 SGHKS and CDR2 YYEKEE (reference sequence). The V gene lost 4 bases and the J gene lost 3 bases, with 17 bases spanning the gap. CDR3 nucleotides: TGTGCCAGCAGCCTCTCAGGGAAAGGGATCTACGAGCAGTACTTC. Its translation: CASSLSGKGIYEQYF.

This clonotype appeared a few times. CDR3: CASSQGSPGYTF. The CDR3 region has the DNA TGTGCCAGCAGCCAAGGTTCGCCTGGCTACACCTTC. This chain joins TRBV3-1 and TRBJ1-2; D gene unclear. Trimming pared 1 base from V and 7 bases from J, leaving 7 bases between. The CDR3 length is 12 residues. Germline lookup yields CDR1 LGHDT and CDR2 YNNKEL (reference sequence).

A few counts support this clonotype. The chain combines TRBV10-3 with TRBJ2-5, with a tentative D call TRBD1 (5 bases). CDR1 is ENHRY, CDR2 SYGVKD, per germline. Trimming shortened V by 1 base and J by 3 bases, and 12 bases separated the two germline ends. This CDR3 has 15 amino acids. The CDR3 protein is CAISEFGQVEETQYF. The CDR3 bases are TGTGCCATCAGTGAGTTCGGACAAGTGGAAGAGACCCAGTACTTC.

The table lists this clonotype with a count of one. The chain couples TRBV20-1 to TRBJ1-6; the D is unclear. With 1 base removed from V and 5 bases from J, the gap between germline ends came to 9 bases. Germline V gene sequence: CDR1 DFQATT, CDR2 SNEGSKA (reference sequence). The CDR3 spans 14 residues. The CDR3 DNA reads as TGCAGTGCTAGAGTTTCGGGGAATAATTCACCCCTCCACTTT. Amino acid sequence: CSARVSGNNSPLHF.

The table lists this clonotype with a few counts. V is TRBV29-1 and J is TRBJ2-7; D is possibly TRBD1 (5 bases). The CDR3 totals 12 residues. V was pared by 4 bases and J by 4 bases, with 11 bases between. In germline, CDR1 is SQVTM, CDR2 ANQGSEA. The CDR3 protein is CSVAGMGYEQYF. CDR3 in DNA: TGCAGCGTTGCAGGGATGGGTTACGAGCAGTACTTC.

This clonotype was observed a few times. The V and J genes are TRBV2 and TRBJ2-7, with D possibly matching TRBD2 (7 bases). Trimming left V 7 bases short and J 5 bases short, with 18 bases between. Germline CDR1 reads SNHLY; CDR2 reads FYNNEI. This CDR3 contains 14 residues. The CDR3 here is CASTRPRGAHEQYF. DNA of the CDR3: TGTGCCAGCACTCGCCCACGGGGGGCCCACGAGCAGTACTTC.

In this sample, this clonotype turned up a few times. V is TRBV5-4 and J is TRBJ2-5; tentative D call: TRBD1 (6 bases). V gave up 5 bases and J gave up 5 bases, with 13 bases separating them. The CDR3 loop spans 13 amino acids. Germline V gene lookup returns CDR1 SGHNT and CDR2 YYREEE (reference sequence). The DNA of the CDR3 is TGTGCCAGCAGTTTTACAGGGCTCGAGACCCAGTACTTC. Protein product: CASSFTGLETQYF.

The chain has TRBV3-1 and TRBJ1-1; 9 nucleotides agree with TRBD1. Germline V gene sequence: CDR1 LGHDT, CDR2 YNNKEL (reference sequence). Trimming took 1 base from V and 5 from J; bases not matched to a gene: 17. The CDR3 spans 19 residues. The CDR3 DNA follows: TGTGCCAGCAGCCAAGTTCCCCCCGGGACAGGGAGGGCTGGGACTGAAGCTTTCTTT. It specifies CASSQVPPGTGRAGTEAFF.

The CDR3 bases are TGCGCCAGCGGCCCGGGACAGGGATGGAACACTGAAGCTTTCTTT. Protein sequence: CASGPGQGWNTEAFF. The chain employs TRBV5-1 and TRBJ1-1; 9 nucleotides match TRBD1. V lost 7 bases and J lost 1; bases outside the gene matches: 8. The CDR3 loop spans 15 amino acids. Per germline, CDR1 SGHRS and CDR2 YFSETQ.

This clonotype was found once. The chain has TRBV7-9 and TRBJ1-4; D is unclear. The CDR3 runs to 15 residues. In germline, CDR1 is SEHNR, CDR2 FQNEAQ (reference sequence). Trimming left V 5 bases short and J 5 bases short, with 15 bases between. CDR3 nucleotide sequence: TGTGCCAGCAGCCTCGCCGAGGTTTCGAATGAAAAACTGTTTTTT. This codes for CASSLAEVSNEKLFF.

The rearrangement links TRBV29-1 to TRBJ2-5, with TRBD2 identical over 9 bases. Germline V CDR1 and CDR2: SQVTM, ANQGSEA. The CDR3 length is 13 residues. J gave up 7 bases and V 5 bases, and 8 bases lay outside the gene matches. The CDR3 DNA is TGCAGCGTTTTTAAGGCGGGGGGGAGGACCCAGTACTTC. This translates into CSVFKAGGRTQYF.

On this clonotype: The conserved final phenylalanine or tryptophan is absent from the CDR3, which likely points to a read error. This rearrangement joins TRBV12-3 or TRBV12-4 to TRBJ1-5; D call uncertain. The V end was cut by 6 bases, the J end by 7 bases, with 19 bases between. The CDR3 runs to 15 residues. The CDR3 is CASSPTRGGRQPQHL. DNA for the CDR3: TGTGCCAGCAGCCCCACGCGCGGAGGGCGGCAGCCCCAGCATCTT.